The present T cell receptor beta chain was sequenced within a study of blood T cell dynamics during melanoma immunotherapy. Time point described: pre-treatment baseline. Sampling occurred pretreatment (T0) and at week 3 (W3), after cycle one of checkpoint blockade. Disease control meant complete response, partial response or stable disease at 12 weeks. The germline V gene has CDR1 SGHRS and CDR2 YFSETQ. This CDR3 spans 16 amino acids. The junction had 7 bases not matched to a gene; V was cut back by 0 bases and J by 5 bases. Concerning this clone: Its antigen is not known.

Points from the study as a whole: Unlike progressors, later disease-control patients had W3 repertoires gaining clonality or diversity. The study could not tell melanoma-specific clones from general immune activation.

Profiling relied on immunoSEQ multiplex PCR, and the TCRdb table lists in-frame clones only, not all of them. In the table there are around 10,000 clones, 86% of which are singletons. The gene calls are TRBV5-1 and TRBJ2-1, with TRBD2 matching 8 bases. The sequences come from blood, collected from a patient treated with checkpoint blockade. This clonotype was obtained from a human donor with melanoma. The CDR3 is CASSLVQRGPHNEQFF. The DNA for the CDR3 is TGCGCCAGCAGCTTGGTTCAGCGGGGGCCCCACAATGAGCAGTTCTTC.